This T cell receptor beta chain appears in the sequencing data of a study of blood T cells in healthy people across ages. Germline CDR1 SGHVS, CDR2 FNYEAQ. V dropped 5 bases and J dropped 7 bases, with 14 bases sitting between them. This CDR3 is built from 13 residues. A J-beta primer mix and a sample-barcoded 5' primer were used in a second PCR of roughly 7 to 12 cycles. TCRdb redid the calling of the 5' RACE reads with MiXCR, one entry per CDR3 protein. Of about 1.1 million distinct CDR3 sequences listed, approximately 38% are singletons. In this sample, this clonotype turned up once. The antigen is undetermined. Study-wide results and limits: TCR beta diversity was tightly associated with the proportion of naive T cells.

Isolation yielded PBMCs, at least 7 million per sample, in every case. What was sequenced was blood. This rearrangement joins TRBV7-6 to TRBJ1-1, with a possible D match to TRBD1 (5 bases). The receptor comes from a man between 18 and 29 years old in good health. The CDR3 region has the DNA TGTGCCAGCAGCCGGGGGGGAGGGATTGAAGCTTTCTTT. Translation: CASSRGGGIEAFF.